This TCR beta chain comes out of a study of cytomegalovirus exposure and HLA in healthy donors. Trimming removed 0 bases from V and 2 bases from J; junction bases left unmatched: 10. There are 18 residues in the CDR3. Germline CDR1 is LGHNA and CDR2 is YSLEER. The primer mix had 60 Vbeta and 13 Jbeta primers. Produced via immunoSEQ multiplex PCR; TCRdb's table is partial and in-frame only. The sample consists of roughly 140,000 clones, 80% of them appearing once. The chain joins TRBV4-3 to TRBJ2-3; TRBD2 aligns across 8 bases. Source material: PBMCs. The clonotype was recovered from a middle-aged man in good health and CMV-seronegative. CDR3 sequence: CASSQEQGGGPITDTQYF. Here the CDR3 DNA reads TGCGCCAGCAGCCAAGAACAAGGCGGGGGGCCTATCACAGATACGCAGTATTTT.